This TCR beta chain was retrieved from a study of blood T cell repertoires in COVID-19. For the study at large: Some COVID-19 samples were acute and others convalescent; all came from the United States, Italy and Spain. T cells, B-cell-depleted T cells, or PBMCs provided the cDNA or gDNA that served as material.

The CDR3 runs to 22 residues. Germline loops: CDR1 LGHDT, CDR2 YNNKEL (reference sequence). About this clone itself: The junction departs from germline at one end; a sequencing error may be responsible.

Study processing details: Counts of nucleated cells, estimated from reference gene primer amplification, were obtained. Generated by immunoSEQ multiplex PCR, the TCRdb table keeps only in-frame clones and is missing some. The DNA was the basis for D and trimming; V, J and clone size are from that table. The sample consists of 360,000 or so clones, around 87% of them appearing once. This sequence originates from a man younger than 30 with active or convalescent COVID-19. Sequencing was performed on peripheral blood. J is TRBJ2-6 and V is TRBV3-1 (or the pseudogene TRBV3-2), with TRBD1 matching 7 bases. CDR3 sequence reads: CASSQDKWDSQFPISGANVLTF. The CDR3 region has the DNA TGTGCCAGCAGCCAAGATAAGTGGGACAGCCAGTTTCCCATCTCTGGGGCCAACGTGCTGACTTTC.